This T cell receptor beta chain was obtained from a study of blood T cell repertoires in COVID-19 (dated by TCRdb to 2018 to 2021). Broadly, across the study: Collaborator samples came from the United States, Italy and Spain and covered acute and convalescent phases of COVID-19. Samples were obtained from the ongoing ImmuneRACE study (first 160 participants) and from over 1,000 subjects provided by 6 global collaborators. The dataset comprised deeply sampled blood TCRbeta repertoires from subjects exposed to, actively infected with, or recovered from COVID-19. The repertoires were made available in a free public database intended to serve as a resource for research on the immune response to SARS-CoV-2. The material from the prospective study consisted of cDNA or gDNA derived from T cells, B-cell-depleted T cells, or PBMCs. HLA class I and class II types, where available, came from metadata supplied by the sample provider rather than from assay-based typing. The sample metadata nearly always contained a de-identified subject ID, COVID-19 status, age in years and sex.

The immunoSEQ Assay, a bias-controlled multiplex PCR, was used to amplify TCRbeta CDR3 regions from genomic DNA. Per the authors' processing: Within the assay, amplification of reference gene primers was used to estimate how many nucleated cells each sample contained. To quantify the absolute abundance of each unique TCRbeta CDR3 rearrangement, sequence reads were collapsed and filtered. Productive Simpson clonality was computed per sample as the square root of Simpson's diversity index over productive rearrangements. TCRdb's version of the immuneACCESS table is confined to in-frame rearrangements and falls short of the full clone set. An unresolved V gene accounts for under half of the shortfall where checked; the remainder is of unknown origin. V, J and clone size are those of that table, while D and trimming were read from the DNA. The sample table shows 40,000 to 45,000 clones, and about 92% are seen once. Of the sample, more than 10% is held by the ten largest clones.

Collaborating institutions collected whole blood in K2EDTA tubes following their own protocols. For TCRbeta analysis, collaborators shipped samples as frozen whole blood, isolated PBMCs, or DNA extracted from either of those sample types. Comment on this clone: It has no known antigen specificity. The record has no base qualities; no much larger clone is one base away.

V lost 1 base and J lost 7 bases; the stretch between them is 17 bases long. The germline V gene encodes CDR1 LGHNA and CDR2 YSLEER. Measured from the cysteine to the phenylalanine, the CDR3 is 16 residues long. The read is trimmed to its CDR3 DNA, 48 bases read in frame from base 1. Study-level results and caveats: The quantity of clinical and demographic metadata differed by source and by participant and was supplied without curation.

The chain is encoded by TRBV4-3 joined to TRBJ2-1; confidence is insufficient to name the D gene. This TCR was sampled from a human donor in a cohort sampled during active COVID-19. The source material was peripheral blood. CDR3 reads: CASSQAFEQLRNEQFF. The DNA reads TGCGCCAGCAGCCAAGCTTTCGAACAGTTACGTAATGAGCAGTTCTTC.